These 10 T cell receptor beta chains were sequenced from one sample in a study of control samples from healthy donors and cancer patients (dated by TCRdb to 2018 to 2020). Library creation used the immunoSEQ multiplex PCR assay. TCRdb limited this immuneACCESS table to in-frame rearrangements with V and J called. A share of clones is missing; checked studies link under half to unresolved V genes, and the rest is unexplained. Present in this sample are over 150,000 clones, 75% to 95% of which were seen just once. Jointly, the top ten make up 2% to 2.5% of the sample. The sequenced sample consisted of blood. The source is a woman aged 35 to 49 in good health.

V usage is TRBV3-1 (or the pseudogene TRBV3-2) and J usage is TRBJ2-5, with a possible D match to TRBD2 (5 bases). The V and J ends lost 4 bases and 5 bases respectively, with 20 bases between them. From germline, CDR1 is LGHDT and CDR2 YNNKEL (reference sequence). The CDR3 is made up of 16 amino acids. CDR3 loop: CASSPPRSRASETQYF. CDR3 nucleotides: TGTGCCAGCAGCCCTCCTCGGTCGAGGGCCTCGGAGACCCAGTACTTC.

J is TRBJ1-4 and V is TRBV27; D ambiguous. The V gene lost 3 bases and the J gene lost 0 bases, with 14 bases spanning the gap. The germline CDR1 and CDR2 sequences are MNHEY and SMNVEV (reference sequence). CDR3 length: 17 residues. The CDR3 loop is CASSFDLGAATNEKLFF. The DNA for the CDR3 is TGTGCCAGCAGTTTTGATCTGGGAGCCGCAACTAATGAAAAACTGTTTTTT.

This clone was observed once. The chain employs TRBV19 and TRBJ1-5, with 7 positions matching TRBD1. Germline loops: CDR1 LNHDA, CDR2 SQIVND (reference sequence). Trimming at V came to 5 bases and at J to 5 bases, leaving 6 bases not matched to a gene. The CDR3 sequence is 14 residues long. CDR3 in amino acids: CASSRQGDYQPQHF. CDR3 DNA sequence: TGTGCCAGTAGTCGACAGGGTGATTATCAGCCCCAGCATTTT.

The chain carries TRBV18 and TRBJ2-1, with 11 bases identical to TRBD2. V lost 4 bases and J lost 8; bases outside the gene matches: 7. This CDR3 region has 15 residues. CDR1 and CDR2 (germline): KGHSH, LQKENI. The CDR3 DNA reads as TGTGCCAGCTCACGTAGCGGGGGGGCCTTCGATGAGCAGTTCTTC. It translates to CASSRSGGAFDEQFF.

Here the CDR3 reads CASWRGAGNSPLHF. CDR3 sequence (DNA): TGTGCCTCCTGGCGGGGGGCGGGTAATTCACCCCTCCACTTT. The chain recombines TRBV19 with TRBJ1-6, with D perhaps matching TRBD1 (6 bases). From germline, CDR1 is LNHDA and CDR2 SQIVND (reference sequence). CDR3 length: 14 amino acids. Deletions cut 11 bases from V and 6 bases from J, with 17 bases between.

CDR3 protein: CASSFPGTGSDEQYF. The DNA for the CDR3 is TGTGCCAGCAGTTTCCCCGGGACAGGGTCGGACGAGCAGTACTTC. V usage is TRBV28 and J usage is TRBJ2-7; 9 nucleotides match TRBD1. The J segment lost 5 bases and the V segment lost 3 bases, leaving 8 bases of the junction unmatched. This CDR3 is 15 amino acids long. CDR1 is MDHEN, CDR2 SYDVKM, per germline.

This chain uses TRBV6-5 with TRBJ2-7, with a possible D match to TRBD2 (5 bases). The germline gives CDR1 MNHEY, CDR2 SVGAGI. Trimming shortened V by 0 bases and J by 5 bases, and 11 bases separated the two germline ends. This CDR3 has 14 amino acids. The CDR3 reads CASSYSTGMNEQYF. In nucleotides, the CDR3 is TGTGCCAGCAGTTACTCGACCGGGATGAACGAGCAGTACTTC.

The rearrangement uses TRBV24-1 and TRBJ1-3, with no clear D. Per the germline V gene, CDR1 is KGHDR and CDR2 is SFDVKD. The CDR3 covers 14 residues. V was clipped by 8 bases and J by 0 bases, with 10 bases between them. DNA of the CDR3: TGTGCCACCAAGAAGGTGCGCTCTGGAAACACCATATATTTT. Its protein is CATKKVRSGNTIYF.

The rearrangement uses TRBV27 and TRBJ2-3; D might be TRBD2 (7 bases). This CDR3 has 15 amino acids. Germline V lookup: CDR1 MNHEY, CDR2 SMNVEV (reference sequence). The V and J ends lost 1 base and 5 bases respectively, with 13 bases between them. The CDR3 coding sequence is TGTGCCAGCAGTTTATGGGGGGGCCTGCTAGATACGCAGTATTTT. This encodes CASSLWGGLLDTQYF.

The chain carries TRBV6-5 and TRBJ2-2; D remains unclear. Germline V CDR1 and CDR2: MNHEY, SVGAGI. The V gene lost 2 bases and the J gene lost 4 bases, with 8 bases spanning the gap. The CDR3 runs 14 residues. The CDR3 reads CASSYQIPTGELFF. Written as DNA, the CDR3 is TGTGCCAGCAGTTACCAGATCCCCACCGGGGAGCTGTTTTTT.